This T cell receptor (beta chain) was sequenced in a study of blood T cell repertoires in COVID-19. Study information: Samples taken during acute and convalescent COVID-19 were collected in the United States, Italy and Spain. PBMCs, B-cell-depleted T cells, or T cells provided the cDNA or gDNA that made up the material.

The CDR3 is 16 residues long. The germline V gene has CDR1 SGHKS and CDR2 YYEKEE (reference sequence). Per the authors' pipeline: Amplification from reference gene primers served as the basis for estimated nucleated cell counts. Assay used: immunoSEQ multiplex PCR; TCRdb lists only in-frame clones, some missing. V, J and clone size are taken as reported in that table, and D and trimming were inferred from the DNA itself. The sample has about 190,000 clones; around 79% are singletons. Note on this clone: The junction does not match germline at one end; this may be a read error. The sample contains more than one DNA sequence encoding this CDR3.

Sequenced sample: peripheral blood. The chain joins TRBV5-5 to TRBJ2-2, with 11 nucleotides matching TRBD2. The clonotype originates from a man aged 45-65 years who had recovered from COVID-19. CDR3 protein: CASSLGLAENTGELFF. The DNA of the CDR3 is TGTGCCAGCAGTTTGGGACTAGCGGAAAACACCGGGGAGCTGTTTTTT.